This TCR beta chain was identified during a study of human T cells and chemical hapten exposure. For the study at large: Across the whole study, which lasted approximately 5.5 months, patients were given diphenylcyclopropenone on the scalp once a week. Patients, predominantly female, presented with alopecia areata, totalis or universalis.

The CDR3 contains 15 residues. V gave up 5 bases and J gave up 0 bases, with 10 bases separating them. CDR1 is SGHVS, CDR2 FNYEAQ, per germline. Overall study results and limits: Relative to control repertoires, expanded TCRs gave rise to significantly more large CDR3 similarity clusters. Sensitizing with DPC caused no change in TCRs above 1 in 1000 frequency.

This clonotype was seen more than once but under ten times. Antigen unknown. As for time point: patch test 1, 2 weeks after DPC sensitization. As for treatment: therapeutic diphenylcyclopropenone sensitization with weekly scalp DPC. Each CDR3 protein is one row after TCRdb ran MiXCR on the RACE reads. The sample holds 75,000 to 95,000 distinct CDR3 sequences, approximately 12% seen once. The J gene is TRBJ1-4, the V gene TRBV7-6; D not resolved. The receptor comes from a woman aged 55-69 years with alopecia areata. Some clones in this sample may be carry-over from other donors' samples. This material consisted of whole blood, taken in connection with sensitization to the hapten diphenylcyclopropenone (DPC). The CDR3 is CASSPAVTTNEKLFF. Written as DNA, the CDR3 is TGTGCCAGCAGCCCGGCAGTTACAACTAATGAAAAACTGTTTTTT.